These 5 T cell receptor beta chains were sequenced from one sample in a study of T cells of healthy individuals. Using its own MiXCR run on the 5' RACE reads, TCRdb lists one record per CDR3 protein. The data contain around 100,000 distinct CDR3 sequences, 17% of them singletons. The receptors stem from a human donor in good health.

A remark on this clonotype: At one of its ends the junction is not consistent with the germline gene, which may arise from a read error. The genes are TRBV28 and TRBJ1-5, with 9 positions matching TRBD1. Germline-derived CDR1 and CDR2 are MDHEN and SYDVKM. The CDR3 is 18 amino acids. The CDR3 loop is CVSSRTGTGPIGDQPQHF. CDR3 DNA: TGTGTCAGCAGTAGAACCGGGACAGGGCCGATCGGCGATCAGCCCCAGCATTTT.

The chain recombines TRBV20-1 with TRBJ2-7; TRBD2 matches 7 bases. The germline gives CDR1 DFQATT, CDR2 SNEGSKA (reference sequence). V was pared by 3 bases and J by 6 bases, with 11 bases of the junction left unmatched. The CDR3 covers 14 residues. The CDR3 nucleotides read TGCAGTGCTAGTAGACTAGCTACCTTCGGCGAGCAGTACTTC. Translation: CSASRLATFGEQYF.

This clonotype was seen ten or more times. This sequence joins TRBV29-1 and TRBJ2-1; 10 positions match TRBD2. CDR1 is SQVTM, CDR2 ANQGSEA, per germline. The J segment lost 6 bases and the V segment lost 1 base, leaving 6 bases of the junction unmatched. There are 15 residues in the CDR3. Written as DNA, the CDR3 is TGCAGCGTTGAAGTCGCTAGCGGGAGTATCAATGAGCAGTTCTTC. It yields the protein CSVEVASGSINEQFF.

This clonotype was recorded many times. The genes are TRBV24-1 and TRBJ2-7; a possible D gene is TRBD1 (5 bases). Trimming left V 6 bases short and J 2 bases short, with 7 bases between. This CDR3 comprises 12 residues. Germline CDR1 reads KGHDR; CDR2 reads SFDVKD. The CDR3 here is CATSSGPYEQYF. CDR3 sequence (DNA): TGTGCCACCAGTTCAGGGCCCTACGAGCAGTACTTC.

At least ten counts were recorded for this clonotype. The rearrangement joins TRBV5-1 to TRBJ1-6; D unresolved. The V gene lost 5 bases and the J gene lost 3 bases, with 12 bases spanning the gap. This CDR3 is 15 amino acids long. Germline lookup yields CDR1 SGHRS and CDR2 YFSETQ. The CDR3 sequence is CASSVEGFYNSPLHF. In DNA, the CDR3 is TGCGCCAGCAGTGTTGAGGGTTTCTATAATTCACCCCTCCACTTT.